This passage covers 25 T cell receptor beta chains from one sample sequenced in a study of quantifying T cell responses using KT2 cells. Study context: cDNA was made from DNase-treated RNA using alpha and beta constant primers.

Each cDNA got a UMI-containing oligo ligated at its 3' end. An equimolar mix of RC1.1 and RC1.2 primed the beta chain across TRBC1 and TRBC2. Using its own MiXCR run on the UMI-ligation and nested PCR reads, TCRdb lists one record per CDR3 protein. The table has 25,000 to 40,000 distinct CDR3 sequences, under 13% seen once. The sample taken for sequencing was PBMCs spiked with cells of the T cell clone KT2. The receptor set was obtained from a human donor.

J is TRBJ2-1 and V is TRBV12-3 or TRBV12-4; TRBD2 matches 16 bases. This CDR3 has 21 residues. V dropped 3 bases and J dropped 1; count of bases not matched to a gene: 12. DNA for the CDR3: TGTGCCAGCAGTTTTTCATCCCCGGGACTAGCGGGAGGGGGATCCTACAATGAGCAGTTCTTC. It yields the protein CASSFSSPGLAGGGSYNEQFF.

In its sample, this clonotype was seen many times. The V and J genes are TRBV11-3 and TRBJ2-7; D may be TRBD2 (5 bases). CDR1 and CDR2 (germline): SGHNT, YENEEA. This CDR3 is built from 19 residues. V was clipped by 1 base and J by 3 bases, with 25 bases between them. DNA for the CDR3: TGTGCCAGCAGCTTAGTTTCCCCCGGCGGAGGATCAATGATCTACGAGCAGTACTTC. It is translated as CASSLVSPGGGSMIYEQYF.

This clonotype showed up just a few times. The chain links TRBV6-2 or TRBV6-3 to TRBJ2-1; perhaps TRBD2 as D (5 bases). Trimming removed 1 base from V and 5 bases from J, with 12 bases in between. Germline CDR1 MNHEY, CDR2 SVGEGT. This CDR3 comprises 15 residues. CDR3 sequence: CASSYFGVGNNEQFF. The CDR3 coding sequence is TGTGCCAGCAGTTACTTCGGGGTTGGGAACAATGAGCAGTTCTTC.

This clonotype occurred many times. The CDR3 coding sequence is TGTGCCAGCAGGGACTACAGGGCGAACACCGGGGAGCTGTTTTTT. Its protein product is CASRDYRANTGELFF. This sequence joins TRBV6-8 and TRBJ2-2; either TRBD1 or TRBD2 may fit D (6 bases each). Trimming took 6 bases from V and 0 from J, leaving 11 bases between them. Germline loops: CDR1 MNHGY, CDR2 SAAAGT. This CDR3 is 15 amino acids long.

About this clonotype: The CDR3 does not end in the conserved phenylalanine or tryptophan, so this is likely a read error. The chain uses TRBV2 and TRBJ2-7; 9 nucleotides agree with TRBD2. The CDR3 runs 15 residues. J was trimmed by 4 bases and V by 6 bases; bases with no gene match: 10. Germline values: CDR1 SNHLY, CDR2 FYNNEI. CDR3 region: CASSDEERGVYEQYS. CDR3 DNA: TGTGCCAGCAGCGACGAAGAGCGGGGGGTGTACGAGCAGTACTCC.

V gene TRBV5-4 combines with J gene TRBJ2-4, with TRBD1 as a possible D gene (7 bases). CDR1 and CDR2 from the germline V gene are SGHNT and YYREEE (reference sequence). V was pared by 2 bases and J by 3 bases, with 12 bases between. This CDR3 has 15 residues. This CDR3 reads CASSFGGGGKNIQYF. The CDR3 bases are TGTGCCAGCAGCTTCGGAGGGGGCGGCAAAAACATTCAGTACTTC.

Comments on this clonotype: Germline and junction disagree at one end, which may indicate a read error. The chain joins TRBV7-7 to TRBJ2-3; TRBD1 might be the D (6 bases). Germline V CDR1 and CDR2: SSHAT, FNYEAQ (reference sequence). This CDR3 comprises 16 residues. The CDR3 DNA follows: TGTGCTAGCAGCTTAGAGCAGGCAGGGGCGGCAGATACGCAGTATTTT. It encodes CASSLEQAGAADTQYF.

The rearrangement links TRBV10-2 to TRBJ2-2, with 9 nucleotides matching TRBD1. Germline V lookup: CDR1 WSHSY, CDR2 SAAADI. The CDR3 sequence is 15 residues long. The V and J ends lost 6 bases and 4 bases, in that order; junction bases with no gene match: 6. In DNA, the CDR3 is TGCGCCAGCAGCCGGACAGGGGTTGGCACCGGGGAGCTGTTTTTT. Its protein product is CASSRTGVGTGELFF.

This clonotype rates as medium-sized. The chain links TRBV6-2 or TRBV6-3 to TRBJ2-1, with TRBD2 identical over 10 bases. The CDR3 sequence is 15 residues long. Trimming removed 6 bases from V and 3 bases from J; junction bases left unmatched: 5. In germline, CDR1 is MNHEY, CDR2 SVGEGT. CDR3 region: CASSPTSGDYNEQFF. CDR3 sequence (DNA): TGTGCCAGCAGCCCAACTAGCGGGGACTACAATGAGCAGTTCTTC.

In this sample, this clonotype turned up once. The chain recombines TRBV7-8 with TRBJ2-1; possibly TRBD2 for D (5 bases). The germline V gene has CDR1 SGHVS and CDR2 FQNEAQ. This CDR3 has 16 amino acids. V lost 4 bases to trimming and J lost 8 bases, with 21 bases between them. CDR3 DNA sequence: TGTGCCAGCAGCTCGACTCTAGCTGTGGGGTTGGATGAGCAGTTCTTC. Residues: CASSSTLAVGLDEQFF.

At least ten counts were recorded for this clonotype. V gene TRBV29-1 combines with J gene TRBJ1-1; D unresolved. V was pared by 4 bases and J by 0 bases, with 15 bases between. The CDR3 is 15 residues long. Germline values: CDR1 SQVTM, CDR2 ANQGSEA. DNA for the CDR3: TGCAGCGTTGGCCGGGGTCCGGAACTGAACACTGAAGCTTTCTTT. Its translation: CSVGRGPELNTEAFF.

The chain employs TRBV30 and TRBJ1-1, with TRBD1 as a possible D gene (6 bases). The CDR3 loop spans 13 amino acids. The germline CDR1 and CDR2 sequences are GTSNPN and SVGIG (reference sequence). V was cut by 0 bases and J by 5 bases, with 10 bases left in between. This CDR3 is CAWSVGGWTEAFF. CDR3 bases: TGTGCCTGGAGTGTAGGGGGATGGACTGAAGCTTTCTTT.

This clonotype was detected a few times. This rearrangement joins TRBV3-1 to TRBJ2-1, with 10 positions matching TRBD2. J lost 9 bases, V lost 6 bases, and 5 bases had no gene match. The CDR3 extends over 13 amino acids. Looked up from germline, CDR1 is LGHDT and CDR2 is YNNKEL (reference sequence). Here the CDR3 DNA reads TGTGCCAGCAGTGGGACTAGCGTCGGTGAGCAGTTCTTC. This codes for CASSGTSVGEQFF.

This clonotype was seen at least ten times. CDR3: CASSLNPNTGELFF. The CDR3 region has the DNA TGTGCCAGCAGCTTAAACCCGAACACCGGGGAGCTGTTTTTT. The chain links TRBV7-3 to TRBJ2-2; D is undetermined. There are 14 residues in the CDR3. Trimming shortened V by 1 base and J by 0 bases, and 3 bases separated the two germline ends. Germline CDR1 reads SGHTA; CDR2 reads FQGTGA.

This clonotype came up a few times. The chain employs TRBV6-6 and TRBJ2-5, with D possibly being TRBD1 (5 bases). There are 14 residues in the CDR3. CDR1 is MNHNY, CDR2 SVGAGI, per germline (reference sequence). V lost 6 bases and J 2 bases, leaving 13 bases between the germline ends. The CDR3 protein is CASSAPGKQETQYF. Here the CDR3 DNA reads TGTGCCAGCAGCGCCCCAGGGAAGCAAGAGACCCAGTACTTC.

In this sample, this clonotype turned up many times. The DNA of the CDR3 is TGCAGCTTGAACACTAGGGACACAGATACGCAGTATTTT. It encodes CSLNTRDTDTQYF. The chain joins TRBV29-1 to TRBJ2-3, with a weak D call TRBD2 (5 bases). Germline loops: CDR1 SQVTM, CDR2 ANQGSEA. V lost 8 bases to trimming and J lost 2 bases, with 14 bases between them. The CDR3 is 13 residues long.

The chain joins TRBV19 to TRBJ2-7, with D possibly being TRBD1 or TRBD2 (5 bases each). This CDR3 region has 15 residues. Germline values: CDR1 LNHDA, CDR2 SQIVND (reference sequence). V was clipped by 5 bases and J by 5 bases, with 19 bases between them. The CDR3 is CASSPSGAGNNEQYF. DNA of the CDR3: TGTGCCAGTAGTCCCTCCGGGGCAGGGAATAACGAGCAGTACTTC.

This clonotype has a handful of counts. The CDR3 region has the DNA TGTGCCAGCTCACCAGGCGGCACAGATACGCAGTATTTT. It yields the protein CASSPGGTDTQYF. The rearrangement links TRBV18 to TRBJ2-3; D unresolved. V lost 2 bases and J lost 1, with 4 bases in between. Germline V lookup: CDR1 KGHSH, CDR2 LQKENI. CDR3 size: 13 residues.

This clonotype has ten or more counts. The chain carries TRBV7-2 and TRBJ1-1, with a weak D call TRBD1 (6 bases). Trimming cost V 4 bases and J 4 bases, with 16 bases left between them. CDR1 is SGHTA, CDR2 FQGNSA, per germline. The length of the CDR3 is 15 residues. The CDR3 DNA sequence: TGTGCCAGCAGCTCCGGGCGGGGGCACGTCACTGAAGCTTTCTTT. This encodes CASSSGRGHVTEAFF.

This clonotype was recorded at least ten times. The V call is TRBV4-1, the J call TRBJ2-3; D is unclear. Trimming left V 4 bases short and J 4 bases short, with 21 bases between. This CDR3 is built from 17 residues. Germline V gene lookup returns CDR1 MGHRA and CDR2 YSYEKL. CDR3: CASSPPNLGLMADTQYF. The CDR3 nucleotides are TGCGCCAGCAGCCCGCCGAACCTGGGGTTAATGGCAGATACGCAGTATTTT.

This clonotype has just a few counts. The chain links TRBV5-4 to TRBJ1-1; no reliable D call. CDR1 SGHNT and CDR2 YYREEE come from the germline V gene (reference sequence). The CDR3 extends over 14 amino acids. Trimming took 0 bases from V and 1 from J, leaving 7 bases between them. Here the CDR3 DNA reads TGTGCCAGCAGCTTGGGTCGATCGAACACTGAAGCTTTCTTT. Protein sequence: CASSLGRSNTEAFF.

This clonotype was observed many times. The rearrangement uses TRBV20-1 and TRBJ1-1; D is uncertain. V was pared by 4 bases and J by 6 bases, with 9 bases between. Germline V CDR1 and CDR2: DFQATT, SNEGSKA (reference sequence). There are 11 residues in the CDR3. The CDR3 sequence: CSATVTAEAFF. CDR3 in DNA: TGCAGTGCTACCGTGACGGCTGAAGCTTTCTTT.

This clonotype was seen more than once but under ten times. The chain is built from TRBV5-1 and TRBJ2-5; 9 bases are shared with TRBD1. The germline gives CDR1 SGHRS, CDR2 YFSETQ. The CDR3 totals 12 residues. The ends lost 6 bases at V and 5 bases at J; junction bases unmatched: 2. CDR3 DNA sequence: TGCGCCAGCACCGGACAGGGGGAGACCCAGTACTTC. Protein: CASTGQGETQYF.

There are a few counts of this clonotype. The chain joins TRBV15 to TRBJ2-4, with D possibly being TRBD1 or TRBD2 (6 bases each). CDR3 length: 13 residues. V gave up 0 bases and J gave up 11 bases, with 11 bases separating them. The germline CDR1 and CDR2 sequences are LNHNV and YYDKDF (reference sequence). The CDR3 loop is CATSRDPGDFQYF. The DNA for the CDR3 is TGTGCCACCAGCAGAGACCCAGGGGACTTTCAGTACTTC. The variable domain in full, completed from reference TRBV15 and TRBJ2-4, reads DAMVIQNPRYQVTQFGKPVTLSCSQTLNHNVMYWYQQKSSQAPKLLFHYYDKDFNNEADTPDNFQSRRPNTSFCFLDIRSPGLGDTAMYLCATSRDPGDFQYFGAGTRLSVL.

V usage is TRBV20-1 and J usage is TRBJ2-7, with TRBD2 identical over 8 bases. This CDR3 is built from 13 residues. The trim removed 1 base at V and 11 bases at J, leaving 10 bases unmatched. Germline loops: CDR1 DFQATT, CDR2 SNEGSKA (reference sequence). CDR3 DNA sequence: TGCAGTGCTAGAGTGGGGGCTAGCGGGCAAGAGTACTTC. It yields the protein CSARVGASGQEYF.